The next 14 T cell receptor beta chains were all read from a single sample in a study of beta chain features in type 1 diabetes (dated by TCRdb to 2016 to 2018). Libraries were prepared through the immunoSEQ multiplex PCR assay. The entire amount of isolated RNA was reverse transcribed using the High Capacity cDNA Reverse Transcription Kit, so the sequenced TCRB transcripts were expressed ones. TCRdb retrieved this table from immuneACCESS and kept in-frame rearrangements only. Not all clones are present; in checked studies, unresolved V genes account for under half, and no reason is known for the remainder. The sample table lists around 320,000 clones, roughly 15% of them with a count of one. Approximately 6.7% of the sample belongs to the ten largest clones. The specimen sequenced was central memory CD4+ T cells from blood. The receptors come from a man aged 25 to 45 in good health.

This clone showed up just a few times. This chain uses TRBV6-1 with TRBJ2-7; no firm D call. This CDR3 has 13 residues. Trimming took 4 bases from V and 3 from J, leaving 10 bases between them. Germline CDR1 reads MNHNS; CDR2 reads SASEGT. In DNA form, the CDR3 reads TGTGCCAGCAGTGTTAGGGTTCTCTACGAGCAGTACTTC. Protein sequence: CASSVRVLYEQYF.

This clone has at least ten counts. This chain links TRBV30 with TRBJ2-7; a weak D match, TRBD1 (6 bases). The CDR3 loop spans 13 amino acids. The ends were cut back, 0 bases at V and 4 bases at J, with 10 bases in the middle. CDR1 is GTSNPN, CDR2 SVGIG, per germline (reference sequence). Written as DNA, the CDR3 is TGTGCCTGGAGTGTGGGGACACTGTACGAGCAGTACGTC. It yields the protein CAWSVGTLYEQYV.

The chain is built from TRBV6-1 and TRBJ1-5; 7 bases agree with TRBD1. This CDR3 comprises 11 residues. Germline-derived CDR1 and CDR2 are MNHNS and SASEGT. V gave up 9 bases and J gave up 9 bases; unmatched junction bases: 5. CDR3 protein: CASQGVRPQHF. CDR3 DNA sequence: TGTGCCAGTCAGGGGGTTCGGCCCCAGCATTTT.

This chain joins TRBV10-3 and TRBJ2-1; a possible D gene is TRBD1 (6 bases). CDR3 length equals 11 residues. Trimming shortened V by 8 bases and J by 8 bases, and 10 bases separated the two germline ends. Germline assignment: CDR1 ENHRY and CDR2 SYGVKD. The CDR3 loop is CAIQGMYEQFF. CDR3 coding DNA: TGTGCCATCCAGGGGATGTATGAGCAGTTCTTC.

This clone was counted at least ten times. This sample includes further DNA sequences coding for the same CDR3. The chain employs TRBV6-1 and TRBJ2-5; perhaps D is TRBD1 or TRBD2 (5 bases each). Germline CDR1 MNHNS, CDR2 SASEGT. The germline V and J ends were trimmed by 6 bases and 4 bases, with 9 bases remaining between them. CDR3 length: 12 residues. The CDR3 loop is CASRRDPETQYF. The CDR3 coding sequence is TGTGCCAGCAGAAGGGACCCAGAGACCCAGTACTTC.

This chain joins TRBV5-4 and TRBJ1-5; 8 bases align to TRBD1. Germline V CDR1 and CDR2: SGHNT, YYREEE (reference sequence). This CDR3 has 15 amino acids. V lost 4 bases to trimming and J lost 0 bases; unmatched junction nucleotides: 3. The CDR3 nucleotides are TGTGCCAGCAGCCCGGGACAGGTTAGCAATCAGCCCCAGCATTTT. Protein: CASSPGQVSNQPQHF.

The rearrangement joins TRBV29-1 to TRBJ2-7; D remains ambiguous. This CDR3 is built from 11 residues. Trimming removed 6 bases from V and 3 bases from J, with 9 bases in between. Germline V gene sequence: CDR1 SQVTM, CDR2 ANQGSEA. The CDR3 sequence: CSVLRSYEQYF. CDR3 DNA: TGCAGCGTCCTACGCAGCTACGAGCAGTACTTC.

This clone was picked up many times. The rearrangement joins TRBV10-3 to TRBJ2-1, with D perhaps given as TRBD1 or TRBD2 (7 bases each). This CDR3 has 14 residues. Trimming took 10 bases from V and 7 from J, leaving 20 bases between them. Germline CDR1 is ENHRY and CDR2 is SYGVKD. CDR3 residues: CATVTGRDMNEQFF. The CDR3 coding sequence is TGTGCCACCGTGACAGGGAGGGACATGAATGAGCAGTTCTTC.

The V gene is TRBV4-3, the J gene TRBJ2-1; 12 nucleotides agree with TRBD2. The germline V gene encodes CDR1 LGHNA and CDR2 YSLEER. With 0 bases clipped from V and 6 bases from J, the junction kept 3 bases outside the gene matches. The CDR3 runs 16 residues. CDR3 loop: CASSQDLLAGGNEQFF. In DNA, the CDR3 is TGCGCCAGCAGCCAAGATCTACTAGCGGGAGGCAATGAGCAGTTCTTC.

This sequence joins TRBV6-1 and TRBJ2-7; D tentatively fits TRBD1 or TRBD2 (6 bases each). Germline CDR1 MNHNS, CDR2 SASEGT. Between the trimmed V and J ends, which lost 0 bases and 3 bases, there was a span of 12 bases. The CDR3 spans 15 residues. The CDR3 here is CASSEAFGGYYEQYV. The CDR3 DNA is TGTGCCAGCAGTGAAGCATTCGGGGGCTACTACGAGCAGTACGTC.

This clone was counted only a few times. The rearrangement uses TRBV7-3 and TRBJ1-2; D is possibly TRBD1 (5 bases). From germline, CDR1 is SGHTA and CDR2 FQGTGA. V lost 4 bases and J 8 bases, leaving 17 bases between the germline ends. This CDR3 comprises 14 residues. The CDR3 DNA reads TGTGCCAGCAGCTCCTCTAACCAGGGTTCAGGCTACACCTTC. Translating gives CASSSSNQGSGYTF.

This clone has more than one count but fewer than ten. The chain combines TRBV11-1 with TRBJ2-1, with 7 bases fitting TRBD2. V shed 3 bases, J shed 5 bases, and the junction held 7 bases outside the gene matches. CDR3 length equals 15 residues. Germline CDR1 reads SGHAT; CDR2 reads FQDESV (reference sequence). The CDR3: CASSFSGRDNNEQFF. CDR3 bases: TGTGCCAGCAGCTTCTCGGGGAGGGATAACAATGAGCAGTTCTTC. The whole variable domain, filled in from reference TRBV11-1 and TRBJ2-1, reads EAEVAQSPRYKITEKSQAVAFWCDPISGHATLYWYRQILGQGPELLVQFQDESVVDDSQLPKDRFSAERLKGVDSTLKIQPAELGDSAMYLCASSFSGRDNNEQFFGPGTRLTVL.

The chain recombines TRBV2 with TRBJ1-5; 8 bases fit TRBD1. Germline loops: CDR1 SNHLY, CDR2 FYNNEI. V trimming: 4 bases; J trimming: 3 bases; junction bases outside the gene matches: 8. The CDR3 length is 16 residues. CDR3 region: CASSALGQGHNQPQHF. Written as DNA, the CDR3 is TGTGCCAGCAGTGCATTAGGACAGGGTCACAATCAGCCCCAGCATTTT. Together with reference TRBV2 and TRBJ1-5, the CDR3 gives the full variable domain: EPEVTQTPSHQVTQMGQEVILRCVPISNHLYFYWYRQILGQKVEFLVSFYNNEISEKSEIFDDQFSVERPDGSNFTLKIRSTKLEDSAMYFCASSALGQGHNQPQHFGDGTRLSIL.

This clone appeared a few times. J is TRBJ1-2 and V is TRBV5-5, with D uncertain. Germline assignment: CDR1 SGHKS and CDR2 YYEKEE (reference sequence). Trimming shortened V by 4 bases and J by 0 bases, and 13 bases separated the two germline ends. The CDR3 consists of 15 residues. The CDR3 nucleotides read TGTGCCAGCAGCACCTCGCTATCAGCTAACTATGGCTACACCTTC. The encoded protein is CASSTSLSANYGYTF.